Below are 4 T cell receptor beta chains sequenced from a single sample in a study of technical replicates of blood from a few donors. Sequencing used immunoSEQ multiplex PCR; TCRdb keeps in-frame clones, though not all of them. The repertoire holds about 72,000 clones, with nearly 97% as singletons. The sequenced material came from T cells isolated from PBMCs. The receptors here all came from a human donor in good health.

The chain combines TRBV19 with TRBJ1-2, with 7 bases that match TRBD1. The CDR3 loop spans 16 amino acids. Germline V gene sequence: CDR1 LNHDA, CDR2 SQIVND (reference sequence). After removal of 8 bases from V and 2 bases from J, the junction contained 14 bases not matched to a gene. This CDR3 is CASVGRQGSSNYGYTF. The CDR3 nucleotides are TGTGCCAGTGTAGGGCGACAGGGAAGTTCAAACTATGGCTACACCTTC.

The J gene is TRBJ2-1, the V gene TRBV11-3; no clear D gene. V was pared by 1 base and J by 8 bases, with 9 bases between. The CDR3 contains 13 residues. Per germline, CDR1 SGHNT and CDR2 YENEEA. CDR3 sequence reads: CASSLAGNDEQFF. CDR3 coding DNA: TGTGCCAGCAGCTTAGCGGGTAACGATGAGCAGTTCTTC.

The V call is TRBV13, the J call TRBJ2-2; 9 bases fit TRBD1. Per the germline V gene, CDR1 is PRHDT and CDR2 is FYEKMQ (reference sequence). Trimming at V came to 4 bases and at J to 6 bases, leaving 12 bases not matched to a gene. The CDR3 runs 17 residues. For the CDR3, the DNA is TGTGCCAGCAGCTACCCCCACAGGGGGCTAGGATCCGGGGAGCTGTTTTTT. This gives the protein CASSYPHRGLGSGELFF.

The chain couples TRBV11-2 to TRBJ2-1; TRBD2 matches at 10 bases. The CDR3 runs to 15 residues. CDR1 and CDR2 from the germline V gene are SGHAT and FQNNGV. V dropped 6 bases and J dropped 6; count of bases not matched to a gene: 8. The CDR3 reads CASRLAGRNLNEQFF. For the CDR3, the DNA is TGTGCCAGCAGACTAGCGGGGAGAAACCTCAATGAGCAGTTCTTC.